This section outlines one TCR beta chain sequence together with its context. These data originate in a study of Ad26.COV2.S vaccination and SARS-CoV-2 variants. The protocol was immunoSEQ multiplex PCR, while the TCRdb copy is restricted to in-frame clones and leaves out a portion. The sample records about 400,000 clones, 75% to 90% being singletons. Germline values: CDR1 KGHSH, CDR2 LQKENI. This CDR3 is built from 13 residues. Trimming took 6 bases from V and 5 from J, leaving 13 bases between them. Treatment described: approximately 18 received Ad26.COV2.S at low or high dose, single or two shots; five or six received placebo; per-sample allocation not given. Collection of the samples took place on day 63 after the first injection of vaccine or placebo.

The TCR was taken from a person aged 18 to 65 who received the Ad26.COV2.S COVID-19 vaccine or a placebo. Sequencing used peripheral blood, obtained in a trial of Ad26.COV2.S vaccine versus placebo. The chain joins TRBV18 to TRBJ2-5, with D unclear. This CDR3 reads CASSLPGAETQYF. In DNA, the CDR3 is TGTGCCAGCTCTCTTCCAGGAGCGGAGACCCAGTACTTC. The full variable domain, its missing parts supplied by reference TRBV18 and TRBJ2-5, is NAGVMQNPRHLVRRRGQEARLRCSPMKGHSHVYWYRQLPEEGLKFMVYLQKENIIDESGMPKERFSAEFPKEGPSILRIQQVVRGDSAAYFCASSLPGAETQYFGPGTRLLVL.